Here is one T cell receptor beta chain with its context. This entry comes from a study of T cell changes during pregnancy in multiple sclerosis. Per germline, CDR1 MNHEY and CDR2 SVGAGI. The CDR3 extends over 13 amino acids. V was pared by 6 bases and J by 4 bases, with 10 bases between. Sequencing was performed with immunoSEQ multiplex PCR; in TCRdb, only in-frame clones are kept and a portion is missing. The sample has roughly 89,000 clones, roughly 94% seen once. Sample: peripheral blood, taken after pregnancy. The chain joins TRBV6-5 to TRBJ2-1, with a weak D call TRBD2 (6 bases). The source is a female donor in good health, enrolled as a control in a pregnancy study. The chain's CDR3 is CASSRDLYNEQFF. The CDR3 DNA follows: TGTGCCAGCAGCCGGGACTTGTACAATGAGCAGTTCTTC.